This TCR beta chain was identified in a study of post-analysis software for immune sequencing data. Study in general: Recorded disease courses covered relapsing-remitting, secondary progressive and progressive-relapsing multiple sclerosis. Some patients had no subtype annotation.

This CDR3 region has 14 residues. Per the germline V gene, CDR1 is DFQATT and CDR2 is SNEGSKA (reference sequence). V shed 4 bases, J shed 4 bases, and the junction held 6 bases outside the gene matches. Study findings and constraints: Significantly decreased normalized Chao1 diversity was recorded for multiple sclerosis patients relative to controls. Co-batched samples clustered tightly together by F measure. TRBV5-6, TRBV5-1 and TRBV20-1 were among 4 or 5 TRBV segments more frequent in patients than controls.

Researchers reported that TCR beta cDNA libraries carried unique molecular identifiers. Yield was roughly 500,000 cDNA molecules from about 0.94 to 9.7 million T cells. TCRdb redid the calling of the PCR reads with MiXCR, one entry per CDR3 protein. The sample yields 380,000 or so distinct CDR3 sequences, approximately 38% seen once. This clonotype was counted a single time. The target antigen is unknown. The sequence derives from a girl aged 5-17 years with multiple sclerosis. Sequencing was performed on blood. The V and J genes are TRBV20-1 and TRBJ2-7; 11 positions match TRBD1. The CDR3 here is CSATGQGAEYEQYF. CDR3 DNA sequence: TGCAGTGCTACCGGACAGGGGGCAGAGTACGAGCAGTACTTC.